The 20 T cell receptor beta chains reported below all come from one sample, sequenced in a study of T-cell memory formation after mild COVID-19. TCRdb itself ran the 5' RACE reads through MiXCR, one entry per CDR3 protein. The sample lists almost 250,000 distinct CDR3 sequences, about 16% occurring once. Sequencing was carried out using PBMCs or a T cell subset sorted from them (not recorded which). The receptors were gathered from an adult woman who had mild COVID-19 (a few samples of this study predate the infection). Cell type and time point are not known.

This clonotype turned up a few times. The CDR3 nucleotides are TGTGCCACCGGGACTCGTAATAATGAGCAGTTCTTC. It specifies CATGTRNNEQFF. This chain connects TRBV24-1 to TRBJ2-1, with D tentatively TRBD2 (6 bases). Germline CDR1 and CDR2: KGHDR and SFDVKD. There are 12 residues in the CDR3. V gave up 9 bases and J gave up 7 bases, with 12 bases separating them.

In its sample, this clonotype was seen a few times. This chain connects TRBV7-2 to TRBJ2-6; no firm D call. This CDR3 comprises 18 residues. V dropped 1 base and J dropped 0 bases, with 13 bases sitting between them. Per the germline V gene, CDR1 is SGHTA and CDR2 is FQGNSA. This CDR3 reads CASSLDGSWGSGANVLTF. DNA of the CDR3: TGTGCCAGCAGCTTAGACGGCAGTTGGGGCTCTGGGGCCAACGTCCTGACTTTC.

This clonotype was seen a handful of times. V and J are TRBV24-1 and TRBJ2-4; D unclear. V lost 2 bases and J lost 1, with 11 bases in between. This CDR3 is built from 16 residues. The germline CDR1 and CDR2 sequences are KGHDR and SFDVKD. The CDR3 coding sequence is TGTGCCACCAGTGATTCTAGGGATTGGGCCAAAAACATTCAGTACTTC. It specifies CATSDSRDWAKNIQYF.

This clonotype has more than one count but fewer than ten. The CDR3 DNA follows: TGCAGCGTTGACGGGCAGGCACAAGAGACCCAGTACTTC. It specifies CSVDGQAQETQYF. The chain combines TRBV29-1 with TRBJ2-5; no firm D call. The CDR3 sequence is 13 residues long. V was pared by 3 bases and J by 2 bases, with 10 bases between. Germline CDR1 and CDR2: SQVTM and ANQGSEA.

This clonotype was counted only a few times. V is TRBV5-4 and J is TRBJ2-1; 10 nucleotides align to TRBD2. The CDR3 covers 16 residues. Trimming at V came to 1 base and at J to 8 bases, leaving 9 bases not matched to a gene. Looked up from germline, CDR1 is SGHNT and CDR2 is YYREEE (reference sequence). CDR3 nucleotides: TGTGCCAGCAGCTTGCGCAGCGGGGGGGCTGGAGATGAGCAGTTCTTC. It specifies CASSLRSGGAGDEQFF.

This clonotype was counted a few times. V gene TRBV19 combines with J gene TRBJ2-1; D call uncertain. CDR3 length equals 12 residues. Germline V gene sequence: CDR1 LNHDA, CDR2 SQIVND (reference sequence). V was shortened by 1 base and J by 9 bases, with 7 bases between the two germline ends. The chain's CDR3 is CASSIGYGEQFF. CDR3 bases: TGTGCCAGTAGTATAGGGTATGGTGAGCAGTTCTTC.

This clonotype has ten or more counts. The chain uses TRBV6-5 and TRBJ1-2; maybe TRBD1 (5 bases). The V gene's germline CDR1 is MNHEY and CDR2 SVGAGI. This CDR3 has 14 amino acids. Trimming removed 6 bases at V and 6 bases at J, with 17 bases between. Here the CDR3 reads CASSHRGIGHGYTF. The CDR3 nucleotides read TGTGCCAGCAGCCACCGGGGGATCGGCCATGGCTACACCTTC.

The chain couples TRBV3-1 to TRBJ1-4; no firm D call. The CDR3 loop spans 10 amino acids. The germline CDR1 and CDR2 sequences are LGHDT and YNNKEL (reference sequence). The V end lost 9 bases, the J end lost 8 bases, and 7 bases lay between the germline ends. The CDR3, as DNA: TGTGCCAGTTACTCGGAAAAACTGTTTTTT. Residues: CASYSEKLFF.

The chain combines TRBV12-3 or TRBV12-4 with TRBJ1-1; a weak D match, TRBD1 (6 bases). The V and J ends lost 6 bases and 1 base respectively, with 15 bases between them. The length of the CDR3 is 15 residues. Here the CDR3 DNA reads TGTGCCAGCAGGGGGGCTTACACTCGGAACACTGAAGCTTTCTTT. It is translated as CASRGAYTRNTEAFF.

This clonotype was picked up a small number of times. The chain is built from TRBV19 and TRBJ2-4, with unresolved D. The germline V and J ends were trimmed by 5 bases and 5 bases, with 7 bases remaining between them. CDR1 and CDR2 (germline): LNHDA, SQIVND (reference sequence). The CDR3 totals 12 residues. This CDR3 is CASSWQENIQYF. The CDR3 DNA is TGTGCCAGTAGTTGGCAGGAAAACATTCAGTACTTC.

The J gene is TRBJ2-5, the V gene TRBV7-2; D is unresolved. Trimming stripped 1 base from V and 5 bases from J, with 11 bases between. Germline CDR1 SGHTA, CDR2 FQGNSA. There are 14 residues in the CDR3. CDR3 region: CASSLEGSWETQYF. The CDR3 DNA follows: TGTGCCAGCAGCTTAGAGGGCAGCTGGGAGACCCAGTACTTC.

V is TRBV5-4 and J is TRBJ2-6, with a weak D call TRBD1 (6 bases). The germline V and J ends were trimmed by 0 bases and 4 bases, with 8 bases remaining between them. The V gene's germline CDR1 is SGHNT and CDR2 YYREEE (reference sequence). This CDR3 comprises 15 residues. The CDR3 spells CASSLGGGGANVLTF. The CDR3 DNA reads TGTGCCAGCAGCTTGGGAGGGGGAGGGGCCAACGTCCTGACTTTC. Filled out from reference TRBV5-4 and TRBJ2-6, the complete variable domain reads ETGVTQSPTHLIKTRGQQVTLRCSSQSGHNTVSWYQQALGQGPQFIFQYYREEENGRGNFPPRFSGLQFPNYSSELNVNALELDDSALYLCASSLGGGGANVLTFGAGSRLTVL.

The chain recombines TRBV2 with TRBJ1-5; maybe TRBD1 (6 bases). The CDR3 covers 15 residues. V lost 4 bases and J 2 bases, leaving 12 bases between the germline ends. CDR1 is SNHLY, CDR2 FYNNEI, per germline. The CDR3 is CASSASGGGNQPQHF. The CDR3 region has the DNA TGTGCCAGCAGTGCGTCGGGGGGCGGCAATCAGCCCCAGCATTTT.

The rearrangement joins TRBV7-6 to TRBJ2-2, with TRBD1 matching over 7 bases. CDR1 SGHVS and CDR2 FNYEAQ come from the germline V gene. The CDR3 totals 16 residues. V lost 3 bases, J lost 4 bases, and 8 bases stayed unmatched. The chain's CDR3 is CASSFRDSRLTGELFF. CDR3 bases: TGTGCCAGCAGCTTCCGGGACAGCCGTCTCACCGGGGAGCTGTTTTTT. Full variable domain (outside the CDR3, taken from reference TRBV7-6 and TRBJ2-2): GAGVSQSPRYKVTKRGQDVALRCDPISGHVSLYWYRQALGQGPEFLTYFNYEAQQDKSGLPNDRFSAERPEGSISTLTIQRTEQRDSAMYRCASSFRDSRLTGELFFGEGSRLTVL.

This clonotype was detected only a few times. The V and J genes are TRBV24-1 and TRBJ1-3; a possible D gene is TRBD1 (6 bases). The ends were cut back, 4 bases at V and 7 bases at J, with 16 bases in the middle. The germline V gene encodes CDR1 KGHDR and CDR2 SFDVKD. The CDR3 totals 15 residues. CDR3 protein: CATSDPRTAGNTIYF. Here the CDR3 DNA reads TGTGCCACCAGTGACCCAAGGACAGCGGGGAACACCATATATTTT.

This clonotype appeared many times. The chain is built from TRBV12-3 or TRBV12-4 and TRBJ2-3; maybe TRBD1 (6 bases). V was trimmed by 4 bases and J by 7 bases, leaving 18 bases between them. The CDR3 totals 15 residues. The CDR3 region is CASSSDRLNSNTQYF. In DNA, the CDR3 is TGTGCCAGCAGTTCCGACAGGTTAAACAGTAATACGCAGTATTTT.

The CDR3, as DNA: TGCGCCAGCAGCTGGGACGGAACCAGCTCCTACGAGCAGTACTTC. Its translation is CASSWDGTSSYEQYF. The V call is TRBV5-1, the J call TRBJ2-7; either TRBD1 or TRBD2 may supply D (5 bases each). Germline CDR1 is SGHRS and CDR2 is YFSETQ. The CDR3 has 15 amino acids. With 3 bases removed from V and 0 bases from J, the gap between germline ends came to 13 bases.

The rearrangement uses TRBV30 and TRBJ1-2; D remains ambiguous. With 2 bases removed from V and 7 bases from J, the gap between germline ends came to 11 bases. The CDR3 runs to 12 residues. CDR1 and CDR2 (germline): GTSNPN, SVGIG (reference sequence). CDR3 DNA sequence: TGTGCCTGGAGTACGGGTATGGGTGGCTACACCTTC. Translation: CAWSTGMGGYTF.

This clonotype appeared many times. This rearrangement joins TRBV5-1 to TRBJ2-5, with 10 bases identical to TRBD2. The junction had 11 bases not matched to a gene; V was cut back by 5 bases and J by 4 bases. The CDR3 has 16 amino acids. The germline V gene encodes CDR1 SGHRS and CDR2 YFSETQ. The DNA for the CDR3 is TGCGCCAGCAGTTTAGGGACTAGCGCCTTTTTAGAGACCCAGTACTTC. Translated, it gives CASSLGTSAFLETQYF.

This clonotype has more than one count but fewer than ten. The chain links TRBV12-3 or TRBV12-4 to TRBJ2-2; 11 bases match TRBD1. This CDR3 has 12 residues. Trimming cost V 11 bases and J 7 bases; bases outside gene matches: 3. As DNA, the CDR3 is TGTGCCTCGGGACAGGGGGTCGGGGAGCTGTTTTTT. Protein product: CASGQGVGELFF.